The sequence of this T cell receptor beta chain was determined in a study of tumor-infiltrating lymphocytes in primary liver carcinoma. Overall study context: Spanning 30 to 69 years of age, the patients were men and women. Productive TCRbeta reads per sample were roughly 3.5 to 7.5 million, not differing by tissue.

Constant-region priming of around 490 ng total RNA yielded TCR beta cDNA. Each TCR beta library was derived from three nested multiplex PCR rounds that employed slightly modified ARM-PCR. A C-beta reverse primer was combined with TRBV1-TRBV30 forward primers in the first two PCR rounds, and each round had approximately 10 cycles. MiXCR, run by TCRdb on the multiplex PCR reads, gives a single entry per CDR3 protein. The sample lists 95,000 to 150,000 distinct CDR3 sequences, roughly 70% seen once, with 8.1% in the top ten. Between roughly 17 and 31 mg of unsorted bulk tissue served as the source from which RNA and DNA were co-extracted. Worth noting for this clonotype: One end of the junction does not line up with germline, which may come from a read error.

CDR1 and CDR2 (germline): SGHAT, FQNNGV. This CDR3 comprises 13 residues. The chain couples TRBV11-2 to TRBJ2-1; 9 bases fit TRBD2. The source material was tumor-adjacent normal liver tissue. This receptor was identified in a woman aged 60-75 years with primary liver carcinoma and hepatitis B virus infection. The CDR3 coding sequence is TGTGCCAGCAGCTCGGGACTAGCAGGATGGTCGTCCTTC. Protein: CASSSGLAGWSSF.